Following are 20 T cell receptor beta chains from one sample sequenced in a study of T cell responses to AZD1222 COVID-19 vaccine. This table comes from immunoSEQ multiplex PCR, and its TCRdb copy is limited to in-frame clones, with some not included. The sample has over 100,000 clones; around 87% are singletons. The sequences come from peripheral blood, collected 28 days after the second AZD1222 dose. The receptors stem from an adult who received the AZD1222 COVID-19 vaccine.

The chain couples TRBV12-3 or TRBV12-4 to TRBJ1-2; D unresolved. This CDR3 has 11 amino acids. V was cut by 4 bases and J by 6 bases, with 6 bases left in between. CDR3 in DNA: TGTGCCAGCAGTTCAATCCATGGCTACACCTTC. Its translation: CASSSIHGYTF.

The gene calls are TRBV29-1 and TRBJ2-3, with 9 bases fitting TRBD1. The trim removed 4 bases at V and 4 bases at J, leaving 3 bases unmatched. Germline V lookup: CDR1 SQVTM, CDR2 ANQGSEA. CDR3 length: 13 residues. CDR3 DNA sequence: TGCAGCGTTGGACAGGGGGTTCCAGATACGCAGTATTTT. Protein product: CSVGQGVPDTQYF.

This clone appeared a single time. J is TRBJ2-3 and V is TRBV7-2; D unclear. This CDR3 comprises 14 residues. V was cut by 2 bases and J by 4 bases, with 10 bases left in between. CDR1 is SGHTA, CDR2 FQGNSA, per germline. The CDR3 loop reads CASSLPGRPDTQYF. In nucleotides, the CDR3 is TGTGCCAGCAGCTTACCCGGCAGGCCAGATACGCAGTATTTT. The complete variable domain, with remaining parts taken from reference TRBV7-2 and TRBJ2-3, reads GAGVSQSPSNKVTEKGKDVELRCDPISGHTALYWYRQSLGQGLEFLIYFQGNSAPDKSGLPSDRFSAERTGGSVSTLTIQRTQQEDSAVYLCASSLPGRPDTQYFGPGTRLTVL.

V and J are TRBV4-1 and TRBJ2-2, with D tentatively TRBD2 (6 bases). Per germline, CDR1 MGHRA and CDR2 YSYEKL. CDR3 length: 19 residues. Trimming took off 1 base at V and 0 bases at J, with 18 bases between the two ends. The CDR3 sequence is CASSQGPLRRTTNTGELFF. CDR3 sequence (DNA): TGCGCCAGCAGCCAAGGCCCGCTACGCCGGACTACGAACACCGGGGAGCTGTTTTTT.

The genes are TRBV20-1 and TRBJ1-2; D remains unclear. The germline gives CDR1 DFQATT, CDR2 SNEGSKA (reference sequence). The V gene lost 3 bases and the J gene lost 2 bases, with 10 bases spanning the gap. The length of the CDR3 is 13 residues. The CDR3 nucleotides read TGCAGTGCTAGTTATCGGGGAAACTATGGCTACACCTTC. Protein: CSASYRGNYGYTF.

The CDR3 DNA follows: TGTGCCAGCAGCTTTAGGGAGAACACTGAAGCTTTCTTT. The encoded protein is CASSFRENTEAFF. The V gene is TRBV7-8, the J gene TRBJ1-1; D is unresolved. This CDR3 comprises 13 residues. Germline V gene sequence: CDR1 SGHVS, CDR2 FQNEAQ. With 3 bases removed from V and 1 base from J, the gap between germline ends came to 6 bases.

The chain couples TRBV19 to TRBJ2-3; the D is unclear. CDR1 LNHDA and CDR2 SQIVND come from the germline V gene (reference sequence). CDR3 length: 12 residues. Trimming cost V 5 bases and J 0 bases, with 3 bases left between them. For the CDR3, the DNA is TGTGCCAGTAGTCAGAGCACAGATACGCAGTATTTT. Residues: CASSQSTDTQYF.

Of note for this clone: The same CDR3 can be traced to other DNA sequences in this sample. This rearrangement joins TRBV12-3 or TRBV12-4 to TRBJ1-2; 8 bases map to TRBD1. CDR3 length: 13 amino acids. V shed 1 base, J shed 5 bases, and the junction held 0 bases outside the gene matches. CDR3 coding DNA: TGTGCCAGCAGTTTAGACAGGGGGTATGGCTACACCTTC. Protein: CASSLDRGYGYTF.

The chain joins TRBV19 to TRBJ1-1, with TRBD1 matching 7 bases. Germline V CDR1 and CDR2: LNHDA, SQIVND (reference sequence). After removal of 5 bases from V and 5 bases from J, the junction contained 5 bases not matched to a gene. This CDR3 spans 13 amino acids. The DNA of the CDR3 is TGTGCCAGTAGTGAGGGCAGGGGGACTGAAGCTTTCTTT. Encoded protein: CASSEGRGTEAFF.

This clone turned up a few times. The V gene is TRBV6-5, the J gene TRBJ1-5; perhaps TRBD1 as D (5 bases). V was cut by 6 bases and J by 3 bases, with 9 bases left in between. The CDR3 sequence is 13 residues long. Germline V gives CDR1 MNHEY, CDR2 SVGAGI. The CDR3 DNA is TGTGCCAGCAGAGACAGTTTCAATCAGCCCCAGCATTTT. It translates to CASRDSFNQPQHF.

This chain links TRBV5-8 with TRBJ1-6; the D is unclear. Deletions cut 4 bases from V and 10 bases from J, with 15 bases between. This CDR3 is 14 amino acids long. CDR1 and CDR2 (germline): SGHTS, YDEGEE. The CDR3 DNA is TGTGCCAGCAGCCTGGGCGGTTTCAGATCACCCCTCCACTTT. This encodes CASSLGGFRSPLHF.

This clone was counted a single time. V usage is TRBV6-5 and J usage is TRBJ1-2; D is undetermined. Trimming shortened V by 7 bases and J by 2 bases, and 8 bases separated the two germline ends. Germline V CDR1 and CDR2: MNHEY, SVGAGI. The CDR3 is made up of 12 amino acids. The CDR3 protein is CASKDWNYGYTF. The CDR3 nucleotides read TGTGCCAGCAAGGACTGGAACTATGGCTACACCTTC.

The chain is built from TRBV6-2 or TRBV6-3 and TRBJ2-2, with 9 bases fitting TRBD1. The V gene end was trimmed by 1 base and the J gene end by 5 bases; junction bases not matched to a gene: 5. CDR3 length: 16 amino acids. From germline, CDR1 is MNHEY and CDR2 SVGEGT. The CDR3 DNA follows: TGTGCCAGCAGTTACTTGGGGACAGGGTTGACCGGGGAGCTGTTTTTT. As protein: CASSYLGTGLTGELFF.

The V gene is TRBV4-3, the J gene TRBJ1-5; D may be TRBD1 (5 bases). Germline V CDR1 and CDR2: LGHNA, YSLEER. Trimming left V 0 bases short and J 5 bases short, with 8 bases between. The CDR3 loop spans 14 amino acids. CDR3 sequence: CASSQDRVDQPQHF. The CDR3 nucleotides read TGCGCCAGCAGCCAAGACAGGGTGGATCAGCCCCAGCATTTT.

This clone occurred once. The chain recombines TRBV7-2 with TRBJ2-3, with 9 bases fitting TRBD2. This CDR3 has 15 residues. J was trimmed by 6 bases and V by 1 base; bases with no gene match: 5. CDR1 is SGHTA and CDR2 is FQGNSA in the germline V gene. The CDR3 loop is CASSLEGLASDTQYF. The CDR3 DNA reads TGTGCCAGCAGCTTAGAGGGACTAGCTAGTGATACGCAGTATTTT.

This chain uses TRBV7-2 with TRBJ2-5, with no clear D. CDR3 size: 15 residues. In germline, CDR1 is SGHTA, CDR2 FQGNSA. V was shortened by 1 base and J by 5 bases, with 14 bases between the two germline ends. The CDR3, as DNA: TGTGCCAGCAGCTTAGGGGCGGCGTTCTCGGAGACCCAGTACTTC. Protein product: CASSLGAAFSETQYF.

The CDR3 protein is CATSRGYEQYF. CDR3 DNA: TGTGCCACCTCTAGGGGTTACGAGCAGTACTTC. This chain joins TRBV19 and TRBJ2-7; D might be TRBD1 (5 bases). Trimming removed 10 bases at V and 4 bases at J, with 11 bases between. The germline V gene encodes CDR1 LNHDA and CDR2 SQIVND (reference sequence). The CDR3 extends over 11 amino acids.

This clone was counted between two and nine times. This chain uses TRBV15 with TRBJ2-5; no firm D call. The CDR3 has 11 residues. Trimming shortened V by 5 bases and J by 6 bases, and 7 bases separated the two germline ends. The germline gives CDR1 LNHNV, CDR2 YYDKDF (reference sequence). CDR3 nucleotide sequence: TGTGCCACCAGCTTGCGGAAGACCCAGTACTTC. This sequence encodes CATSLRKTQYF.

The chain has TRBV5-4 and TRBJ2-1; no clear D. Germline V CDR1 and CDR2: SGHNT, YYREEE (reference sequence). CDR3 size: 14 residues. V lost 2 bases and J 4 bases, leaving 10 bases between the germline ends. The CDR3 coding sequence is TGTGCCAGCAGCTTATCTGACTCGTACAATGAGCAGTTCTTC. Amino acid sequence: CASSLSDSYNEQFF.

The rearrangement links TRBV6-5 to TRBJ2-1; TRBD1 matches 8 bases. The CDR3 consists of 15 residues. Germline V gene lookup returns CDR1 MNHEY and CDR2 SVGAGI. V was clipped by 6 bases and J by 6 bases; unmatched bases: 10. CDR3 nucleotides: TGTGCCAGCAGCCAGGACAGGGTACCATTCAATGAGCAGTTCTTC. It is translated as CASSQDRVPFNEQFF.